This section outlines one TCR beta chain sequence together with its context. No cognate antigen has been identified for it. No much larger clone exists at a distance of one base, and base qualities are not known. Receptors were amplified or captured by the immunoSEQ multiplex PCR assay. In the authors' own workflow: A statistical classification framework was built for diagnosing cytomegalovirus status from the catalog of TCR beta chain sequences. Held by TCRdb, this immuneACCESS table contains in-frame sequences only and omits some clones. Under half of the omission traces to an unresolved V gene where checked; the cause of the rest is unknown. V, J and clone size were drawn from that table, and D and trimming were deduced from the DNA. The sample data list approximately 59,000 clones, and about 91% of these were observed just once. The ten top clones hold about 5.7% of the sample. For CDR1 and CDR2, the germline V gene lists SGHAT and FQNNGV. Trimmed from V: 4 bases; trimmed from J: 8 bases; junction bases lacking a gene match: 5. There are 14 amino acids in the CDR3, from cysteine to phenylalanine inclusive. The only DNA kept is the CDR3, 42 bases in frame from the first base.

This sample is part of a study of cytomegalovirus exposure and HLA in healthy donors (dated by TCRdb to 2015 to 2018). Concerning the study at large: A later analysis indicated that the 90 to 150 validation repertoires were generated on the platform also employed for the 670 or so repertoires of the first cohort. The aim of the study was to test whether cataloging public T cell receptors could identify signatures of past pathogen exposure. Along with the approximately 650-subject first cohort, a separate validation cohort of over a hundred different subjects was used. High-throughput TCR immunosequencing, statistical association of individual TCRs with disease status, and machine learning were combined to predict cytomegalovirus infection status.

Paper-wide results and their limitations: In vitro tests confirmed that three of the cytomegalovirus-associated TCR beta chains recognize cytomegalovirus antigens. A total of fewer than 200 TCR beta chains were listed by the study as associated with cytomegalovirus. The authors suggested that the approach could potentially be extended to other disease states and immunological phenotypes. A later analysis lacked HLA typing for the validation cohort, so it scored co-occurrence in that cohort across all 110 or so repertoires. Most TCR sequences were seen in very few donors, while some public TCRs were found in many individuals. The classifier was reported to diagnose cytomegalovirus status with high specificity and sensitivity in both the original cohort and the validation cohort. A later analysis found that TCRs clustered in the first cohort also tended to co-occur in the 95 to 150 validation repertoires, with approximately 93% of cluster scores above 0.

The donors belonged to the validation cohort of about 130 subjects, which was separate from the roughly 670-subject first cohort. The specimen was PBMCs. The sequence joins TRBV11-2 to TRBJ1-4; the junction holds 9 bases that match TRBD1. The TCR sequence derives from a man younger than 30 in good health and CMV-seropositive. DNA sequence: TGTGCCAGCAGCTGGGACAGGGTATACGAAAAACTGTTTTTT. Translated, it reads CASSWDRVYEKLFF.